The 24 T cell receptor beta chains in this list originate from one sample, sequenced in a study of cytomegalovirus exposure and HLA in healthy donors. The study ran its PCR with 60 Vbeta and 13 Jbeta primers. Profiling relied on immunoSEQ multiplex PCR, and the TCRdb table lists in-frame clones only, not all of them. Altogether 130,000 or so clones are present, 70% to 85% being singletons, with the ten largest covering around 3%. Sequencing used PBMCs. These receptors were obtained from a woman aged 18-30 years in good health and CMV-seropositive.

J is TRBJ2-5 and V is TRBV6-5; 10 nucleotides agree with TRBD1. The CDR3 covers 14 residues. Germline-derived CDR1 and CDR2 are MNHEY and SVGAGI. V lost 7 bases and J lost 7; bases outside the gene matches: 9. CDR3 protein: CASTEGDRGATQYF. The DNA of the CDR3 is TGTGCCAGCACAGAGGGGGACAGGGGTGCGACCCAGTACTTC.

V and J are TRBV5-4 and TRBJ2-1; D unclear. This CDR3 is built from 15 residues. Germline V gene sequence: CDR1 SGHNT, CDR2 YYREEE (reference sequence). The ends were cut back, 6 bases at V and 0 bases at J, with 13 bases in the middle. The CDR3 region is CASNVELDSYNEQFF. CDR3 DNA sequence: TGTGCCAGCAACGTTGAACTCGACTCCTACAATGAGCAGTTCTTC.

V usage is TRBV9 and J usage is TRBJ2-2, with 11 bases identical to TRBD2. This CDR3 is built from 17 residues. Germline assignment: CDR1 SGDLS and CDR2 YYNGEE. The V segment lost 2 bases and the J segment 6 bases; nucleotides outside the gene matches: 9. DNA of the CDR3: TGTGCCAGCAGCGTCCTTAGCGGGGGGGCCGATGCCGGGGAGCTGTTTTTT. Its translation is CASSVLSGGADAGELFF.

V is TRBV29-1 and J is TRBJ1-1; TRBD1 matches at 8 bases. Trimming cost V 6 bases and J 3 bases; bases outside gene matches: 9. Per germline, CDR1 SQVTM and CDR2 ANQGSEA. This CDR3 has 14 amino acids. The DNA of the CDR3 is TGCAGCGTCGAACACAGGGGGGAGGACACTGAAGCTTTCTTT. This codes for CSVEHRGEDTEAFF.

This chain uses TRBV5-1 with TRBJ1-2, with D maybe TRBD1 (5 bases). Germline V lookup: CDR1 SGHRS, CDR2 YFSETQ. Trimming removed 4 bases from V and 4 bases from J, with 14 bases in between. CDR3 length equals 14 residues. DNA for the CDR3: TGCGCCAGCAGCCCCGTCCGGGGGTCCTATGGCTACACCTTC. Translating it yields CASSPVRGSYGYTF.

This clone has only a few counts. This chain uses TRBV5-1 with TRBJ2-6; 7 nucleotides agree with TRBD1. The CDR3 is made up of 16 amino acids. With 2 bases clipped from V and 2 bases from J, the junction kept 4 bases outside the gene matches. CDR1 is SGHRS, CDR2 YFSETQ, per germline. The CDR3 region has the DNA TGCGCCAGCAGCTTCCAGGGGGTCACTGGGGCCAACGTCCTGACTTTC. It yields the protein CASSFQGVTGANVLTF.

The CDR3 is CASSWATGGGNQETQYF. As DNA, the CDR3 is TGCGCCAGCAGCTGGGCCACAGGCGGGGGTAACCAAGAGACCCAGTACTTC. The chain carries TRBV5-1 and TRBJ2-5, with TRBD2 identical over 7 bases. This CDR3 has 17 residues. With 3 bases clipped from V and 0 bases from J, the junction kept 11 bases outside the gene matches. Germline V gives CDR1 SGHRS, CDR2 YFSETQ.

The gene calls are TRBV15 and TRBJ2-3; tentative D call: TRBD2 (6 bases). Trimming pared 1 base from V and 0 bases from J, leaving 11 bases between. The CDR3 consists of 16 residues. The germline CDR1 and CDR2 sequences are LNHNV and YYDKDF (reference sequence). CDR3 protein: CATSRGDSGSTDTQYF. As DNA, the CDR3 is TGTGCCACCAGCAGAGGGGATAGCGGTAGCACAGATACGCAGTATTTT. Based on the CDR3 plus reference TRBV15 and TRBJ2-3, the full variable domain is DAMVIQNPRYQVTQFGKPVTLSCSQTLNHNVMYWYQQKSSQAPKLLFHYYDKDFNNEADTPDNFQSRRPNTSFCFLDIRSPGLGDTAMYLCATSRGDSGSTDTQYFGPGTRLTVL.

The chain uses TRBV6-5 and TRBJ1-1; D is unresolved. Germline CDR1 reads MNHEY; CDR2 reads SVGAGI. Trimming shortened V by 6 bases and J by 1 base, and 12 bases separated the two germline ends. CDR3 length: 14 residues. The CDR3 coding sequence is TGTGCCAGCAGCCCCCTGGGCGAGAACACTGAAGCTTTCTTT. This encodes CASSPLGENTEAFF.

This clone was seen just once. The chain links TRBV2 to TRBJ1-1; 7 bases align to TRBD1. With 4 bases clipped from V and 4 bases from J, the junction kept 6 bases outside the gene matches. The CDR3 extends over 14 amino acids. Germline V gene data show CDR1 as SNHLY and CDR2 as FYNNEI. For the CDR3, the DNA is TGTGCCAGCAGTGGGTCCCGGGACAGCACTGAAGCTTTCTTT. Its protein is CASSGSRDSTEAFF. The whole variable domain, remainder taken from reference TRBV2 and TRBJ1-1, is EPEVTQTPSHQVTQMGQEVILRCVPISNHLYFYWYRQILGQKVEFLVSFYNNEISEKSEIFDDQFSVERPDGSNFTLKIRSTKLEDSAMYFCASSGSRDSTEAFFGQGTRLTVV.

The rearrangement uses TRBV12-5 and TRBJ2-1; D is possibly TRBD2 (6 bases). The CDR3 runs 13 residues. The V end lost 7 bases, the J end lost 4 bases, and 11 bases lay between the germline ends. Germline V gene lookup returns CDR1 LGHNT and CDR2 FRNRAP. As DNA, the CDR3 is TGTGCTAGTGAGCGCGGGGTGTACAATGAGCAGTTCTTC. This translates into CASERGVYNEQFF. Full variable domain (rest looked up from reference TRBV12-5 and TRBJ2-1): DARVTQTPRHKVTEMGQEVTMRCQPILGHNTVFWYRQTMMQGLELLAYFRNRAPLDDSGMPKDRFSAEMPDATLATLKIQPSEPRDSAVYFCASERGVYNEQFFGPGTRLTVL.

The V and J genes are TRBV11-3 and TRBJ2-2; possibly TRBD2 for D (5 bases). The ends were cut back, 6 bases at V and 4 bases at J, with 12 bases in the middle. This CDR3 region has 14 residues. CDR1 is SGHNT, CDR2 YENEEA, per germline. CDR3 loop: CASRLGAATGELFF. CDR3 DNA sequence: TGTGCCAGCAGACTAGGAGCGGCCACCGGGGAGCTGTTTTTT.

The rearrangement links TRBV29-1 to TRBJ2-5; 9 bases map to TRBD1. The J call is uncertain, as TRBJ2-7 better fits the DNA end. The CDR3 spans 13 residues. CDR1 is SQVTM and CDR2 is ANQGSEA in the germline V gene. DNA of the CDR3: TGCAGCGGCCGGGACAGGGAATCGTCCGAGCAGTACTTC. As protein: CSGRDRESSEQYF.

The gene calls are TRBV27 and TRBJ1-6; 10 bases match TRBD1. J was trimmed by 5 bases and V by 5 bases; bases with no gene match: 6. Per the germline V gene, CDR1 is MNHEY and CDR2 is SMNVEV (reference sequence). The CDR3 runs to 16 residues. CDR3 sequence reads: CASSRQGQGNNSPLHF. CDR3 coding DNA: TGTGCCAGCAGTCGTCAGGGACAGGGGAATAATTCACCCCTCCACTTT.

This rearrangement joins TRBV6-4 to TRBJ1-1; D remains ambiguous. V dropped 3 bases and J dropped 1 base, with 6 bases sitting between them. The CDR3 has 13 residues. Germline-derived CDR1 and CDR2 are MRHNA and SNTAGT. CDR3 nucleotides: TGTGCCAGCAGTGAGCGGGAGAACACTGAAGCTTTCTTT. The encoded protein is CASSERENTEAFF.

The chain joins TRBV2 to TRBJ2-4, with TRBD2 as a possible D gene (6 bases). CDR1 is SNHLY and CDR2 is FYNNEI in the germline V gene. The V and J ends lost 8 bases and 2 bases respectively, with 19 bases between them. The CDR3 contains 16 residues. This CDR3 reads CASSPGVGLTKNIQYF. Here the CDR3 DNA reads TGTGCCAGCTCGCCGGGGGTAGGGTTGACCAAAAACATTCAGTACTTC.

This clone was recorded once. This chain connects TRBV19 to TRBJ1-1; D ambiguous. Germline CDR1 reads LNHDA; CDR2 reads SQIVND (reference sequence). The ends were cut back, 6 bases at V and 5 bases at J, with 10 bases in the middle. This CDR3 contains 12 residues. The DNA of the CDR3 is TGTGCCAGTAGCCAGGTCGGAACTGAAGCTTTCTTT. It encodes CASSQVGTEAFF.

In this sample, this clone turned up a few times. This chain uses TRBV27 with TRBJ2-7; 15 bases agree with TRBD2. CDR1 and CDR2 (germline): MNHEY, SMNVEV (reference sequence). V shed 6 bases and J 4 bases; nucleotides not matched to a gene: 10. This CDR3 has 17 residues. The CDR3: CASSDLSGTSGGYEQYF. CDR3 sequence (DNA): TGTGCCAGCAGCGACCTATCAGGGACTAGCGGGGGGTACGAGCAGTACTTC.

The gene calls are TRBV10-3 and TRBJ1-6; D unresolved. Germline V lookup: CDR1 ENHRY, CDR2 SYGVKD. Trimming left V 9 bases short and J 8 bases short, with 23 bases between. This CDR3 has 16 amino acids. CDR3 sequence: CAMTSRKRLPDSPLHF. The CDR3 region has the DNA TGTGCCATGACGTCCCGAAAGCGGCTGCCTGATTCACCCCTCCACTTT.

The chain has TRBV16 and TRBJ2-5; D is possibly TRBD2 (5 bases). Looked up from germline, CDR1 is KGHSY and CDR2 is FQNENV. V gave up 4 bases and J gave up 5 bases, with 14 bases separating them. The CDR3 runs to 14 residues. The CDR3 loop is CASSPFAGGETQYF. Written as DNA, the CDR3 is TGTGCCAGCAGCCCCTTCGCAGGCGGGGAGACCCAGTACTTC. The full variable domain, completed using reference TRBV16 and TRBJ2-5, is GEEVAQTPKHLVRGEGQKAKLYCAPIKGHSYVFWYQQVLKNEFKFLISFQNENVFDETGMPKERFSAKCLPNSPCSLEIQATKLEDSAVYFCASSPFAGGETQYFGPGTRLLVL.

The chain has TRBV7-9 and TRBJ2-7; D is uncertain. V lost 0 bases, J lost 4 bases, and 13 bases lay in between. The germline gives CDR1 SEHNR, CDR2 FQNEAQ (reference sequence). The CDR3 consists of 15 residues. This chain's CDR3 is CASSLAWVRVYEQYF. CDR3 DNA sequence: TGTGCCAGCAGCTTAGCGTGGGTTCGGGTATACGAGCAGTACTTC.

This sequence joins TRBV5-5 and TRBJ1-6; 8 nucleotides line up with TRBD1. The germline V gene encodes CDR1 SGHKS and CDR2 YYEKEE (reference sequence). V lost 4 bases to trimming and J lost 5 bases; unmatched junction nucleotides: 11. CDR3 length: 17 amino acids. CDR3 DNA sequence: TGTGCCAGCAGCCAATTCGACCGGGACAGGCATAATTCACCCCTCCACTTT. As protein: CASSQFDRDRHNSPLHF.

The chain carries TRBV28 and TRBJ2-2; D remains ambiguous. Germline lookup yields CDR1 MDHEN and CDR2 SYDVKM. The ends were cut back, 3 bases at V and 3 bases at J, with 11 bases in the middle. The CDR3 is 15 amino acids. The CDR3 reads CASSFGQADTGELFF. CDR3 nucleotide sequence: TGTGCCAGCAGTTTTGGCCAGGCAGACACCGGGGAGCTGTTTTTT.

This clone occurred once. The same CDR3 arises from other DNA sequences in this sample as well. The rearrangement uses TRBV5-1 and TRBJ2-2; weak D call: TRBD2 (6 bases). V lost 7 bases, J lost 0 bases, and 10 bases lay in between. The CDR3 is 14 amino acids. CDR1 is SGHRS, CDR2 YFSETQ, per germline. The CDR3: CASSGTANTGELFF. Here the CDR3 DNA reads TGCGCCAGCTCCGGGACTGCGAACACCGGGGAGCTGTTTTTT.